This entry features one T cell receptor beta chain sequence. In the same sample, other DNA sequences code for this CDR3. V lost 2 bases and J lost 5, with 6 bases in between. The CDR3 is 12 amino acids. Germline V CDR1 and CDR2: MDHEN, SYDVKM. The data were produced by immunoSEQ multiplex PCR, yet TCRdb's version contains in-frame clones alone and is incomplete. This sample carries more than 200,000 clones, 87% of them seen once, and the ten largest clones take roughly a tenth. The data were taken from a study of blood T cell repertoires in COVID-19. The chain couples TRBV28 to TRBJ1-1; D is undetermined. The sequence was obtained from a man aged 30-40 years who had recovered from COVID-19. Source material: PBMCs or T cells enriched from blood (not recorded which). CDR3 in amino acids: CASSLVRTEAFF. CDR3 coding DNA: TGTGCCAGCAGTTTAGTCAGAACTGAAGCTTTCTTT.